Shown below are 14 T cell receptor beta chains from a single sample sequenced in a study of T cell responses to AZD1222 COVID-19 vaccine. Method: immunoSEQ multiplex PCR; TCRdb's copy keeps in-frame clones and lacks some. Altogether about 75,000 clones are present, approximately 88% being singletons, with the ten largest covering 9% to 10%. This specimen was peripheral blood, taken 28 days after the second dose of the MenACWY control vaccine. These receptors originate from an adult who received the MenACWY meningococcal vaccine as a control.

The chain combines TRBV30 with TRBJ1-5; TRBD1 might be the D (5 bases). V lost 1 base, J lost 5 bases, and 9 bases lay in between. This CDR3 region has 13 residues. Looked up from germline, CDR1 is GTSNPN and CDR2 is SVGIG (reference sequence). CDR3 bases: TGTGCCTGGAGTGAGGGGAGCGATCAGCCCCAGCATTTT. Translation: CAWSEGSDQPQHF.

The rearrangement joins TRBV12-5 to TRBJ1-3; no clear D gene. Between the trimmed V and J ends, which lost 5 bases and 0 bases, there was a span of 8 bases. The germline gives CDR1 LGHNT, CDR2 FRNRAP. The CDR3 totals 14 residues. The CDR3 coding sequence is TGTGCTAGTGGTCCCGAGACCTCTGGAAACACCATATATTTT. As protein: CASGPETSGNTIYF.

The chain recombines TRBV19 with TRBJ2-2; no clear D gene. Germline V CDR1 and CDR2: LNHDA, SQIVND (reference sequence). The length of the CDR3 is 17 residues. V dropped 0 bases and J dropped 3 bases, with 14 bases sitting between them. The CDR3, as DNA: TGTGCCAGTAGTATAGAAAAGGGTCGGGTTTACACCGGGGAGCTGTTTTTT. Protein: CASSIEKGRVYTGELFF. The full variable domain, rest sourced from reference TRBV19 and TRBJ2-2, is DGGITQSPKYLFRKEGQNVTLSCEQNLNHDAMYWYRQDPGQGLRLIYYSQIVNDFQKGDIAEGYSVSREKKESFPLTVTSAQKNPTAFYLCASSIEKGRVYTGELFFGEGSRLTVL.

The genes are TRBV19 and TRBJ1-2; D is uncertain. The ends were cut back, 8 bases at V and 7 bases at J, with 14 bases in the middle. Per the germline V gene, CDR1 is LNHDA and CDR2 is SQIVND (reference sequence). The CDR3 contains 12 residues. The CDR3 region is CASAGRAGGYTF. DNA of the CDR3: TGTGCCAGTGCGGGCCGCGCGGGTGGCTACACCTTC.

The CDR3: CASSPGHLTNTGELFF. For the CDR3, the DNA is TGTGCCAGCAGCCCGGGACATTTAACCAACACCGGGGAGCTGTTTTTT. The rearrangement joins TRBV7-9 to TRBJ2-2; D is perhaps TRBD1 (6 bases). The CDR3 totals 16 residues. Deletions cut 5 bases from V and 2 bases from J, with 15 bases between. The germline V gene has CDR1 SEHNR and CDR2 FQNEAQ (reference sequence).

This clone is a singleton in its sample. J is TRBJ1-5 and V is TRBV29-1; perhaps TRBD1 as D (5 bases). Between the trimmed V and J ends, which lost 6 bases and 4 bases, there was a span of 10 bases. The CDR3 spans 12 residues. Germline values: CDR1 SQVTM, CDR2 ANQGSEA. The CDR3 sequence is CSVGTANQPQHF. CDR3 nucleotide sequence: TGCAGCGTCGGGACGGCAAATCAGCCCCAGCATTTT.

This clone showed up just a few times. This chain connects TRBV10-1 to TRBJ2-7; possibly TRBD1 or TRBD2 for D (5 bases each). Germline V gives CDR1 WNHNN, CDR2 SYGVQD (reference sequence). This CDR3 is 14 amino acids long. Trimming took 3 bases from V and 4 from J, leaving 13 bases between them. CDR3 sequence (DNA): TGCGCCAGCAGTGAAAGGTTCGAGGGGTACGAGCAGTACTTC. Protein product: CASSERFEGYEQYF.

This clone was observed a handful of times. The CDR3 protein is CASSFDSNEKLFF. The CDR3, as DNA: TGTGCCAGCAGTTTCGACAGTAATGAAAAACTGTTTTTT. The rearrangement joins TRBV12-3 or TRBV12-4 to TRBJ1-4; D may be TRBD1 (5 bases). The CDR3 loop spans 13 amino acids. V lost 3 bases and J 4 bases, leaving 6 bases between the germline ends.

The V and J genes are TRBV29-1 and TRBJ2-5, with 7 bases identical to TRBD1. The trim removed 4 bases at V and 2 bases at J, leaving 1 base unmatched. Germline V gene lookup returns CDR1 SQVTM and CDR2 ANQGSEA. This CDR3 contains 12 residues. CDR3 coding DNA: TGCAGCGTTGTCAGGGGGCAAGAGACCCAGTACTTC. Translation gives CSVVRGQETQYF.

V gene TRBV19 combines with J gene TRBJ2-1, with D uncertain. The CDR3 length is 12 residues. From germline, CDR1 is LNHDA and CDR2 SQIVND (reference sequence). Between the trimmed V and J ends, which lost 8 bases and 4 bases, there was a span of 9 bases. CDR3 bases: TGTGCCAGTCAGAGTATTTACAATGAGCAGTTCTTC. Encoded protein: CASQSIYNEQFF. Looking up the rest from reference TRBV19 and TRBJ2-1 gives the full variable domain: DGGITQSPKYLFRKEGQNVTLSCEQNLNHDAMYWYRQDPGQGLRLIYYSQIVNDFQKGDIAEGYSVSREKKESFPLTVTSAQKNPTAFYLCASQSIYNEQFFGPGTRLTVL.

Only a few counts were recorded for this clone. The genes are TRBV7-8 and TRBJ1-1; no reliable D call. This CDR3 has 13 residues. Trimming took off 7 bases at V and 1 base at J, with 10 bases between the two ends. Germline V gene lookup returns CDR1 SGHVS and CDR2 FQNEAQ. The CDR3 region is CASTVMRNTEAFF. CDR3 nucleotides: TGTGCCAGCACCGTAATGCGGAACACTGAAGCTTTCTTT.

This clone was counted many times. This chain joins TRBV2 and TRBJ1-5; D possibly corresponds to TRBD1 (5 bases). The V gene's germline CDR1 is SNHLY and CDR2 FYNNEI. Trimming left V 2 bases short and J 1 base short, with 9 bases between. CDR3 length equals 15 residues. The CDR3 region has the DNA TGTGCCAGCAGTGAACGGGGGACCAGCAATCAGCCCCAGCATTTT. It specifies CASSERGTSNQPQHF.

The chain has TRBV18 and TRBJ2-1; no clear D. The CDR3 totals 12 residues. Germline assignment: CDR1 KGHSH and CDR2 LQKENI. Trimming cost V 3 bases and J 3 bases, with 3 bases left between them. This CDR3 is CASSPYYNEQFF. The CDR3 coding sequence is TGTGCCAGCTCACCGTACTACAATGAGCAGTTCTTC. The whole variable domain, remainder taken from reference TRBV18 and TRBJ2-1, is NAGVMQNPRHLVRRRGQEARLRCSPMKGHSHVYWYRQLPEEGLKFMVYLQKENIIDESGMPKERFSAEFPKEGPSILRIQQVVRGDSAAYFCASSPYYNEQFFGPGTRLTVL.

The chain joins TRBV5-5 to TRBJ1-2; 7 bases match TRBD1. Germline assignment: CDR1 SGHKS and CDR2 YYEKEE (reference sequence). This CDR3 has 15 amino acids. The ends lost 4 bases at V and 4 bases at J; junction bases unmatched: 10. Here the CDR3 reads CASSNTGAHTYGYTF. The CDR3 nucleotides read TGTGCCAGCAGCAATACAGGGGCCCATACCTATGGCTACACCTTC.